Shown below are 15 T cell receptor beta chains from a single sample sequenced in a study of cytomegalovirus exposure and HLA in healthy donors. The assay was immunoSEQ multiplex PCR, and TCRdb's table has in-frame clones only and misses some. The table has more than 300,000 clones, about nine tenths seen once. The specimen was PBMCs. The receptors here all came from a woman between 18 and 29 years old in good health and CMV-seronegative.

This clone was detected only a few times. V is TRBV18 and J is TRBJ2-5; TRBD2 matches 8 bases. Germline trimming cut 0 bases from V and 2 bases from J; bases unmatched to any gene: 5. The length of the CDR3 is 16 residues. Germline-derived CDR1 and CDR2 are KGHSH and LQKENI. In DNA, the CDR3 is TGTGCCAGCTCACCACCGGTAGGACTAGCACAAGAGACCCAGTACTTC. It codes for CASSPPVGLAQETQYF.

CDR3 in amino acids: CASSLNVGTSGYEQYF. The CDR3 region has the DNA TGTGCCAGCAGCTTAAATGTGGGGACTAGCGGGTACGAGCAGTACTTC. The J gene is TRBJ2-7, the V gene TRBV7-9, with 12 bases lining up with TRBD2. This CDR3 comprises 16 residues. Unmatched junction bases numbered 6, after V lost 2 bases and J lost 4 bases. The germline V gene has CDR1 SEHNR and CDR2 FQNEAQ (reference sequence).

This chain links TRBV5-1 with TRBJ2-2; 9 bases are shared with TRBD2. With 4 bases clipped from V and 9 bases from J, the junction kept 13 bases outside the gene matches. CDR1 and CDR2 (germline): SGHRS, YFSETQ. CDR3 length: 16 residues. The CDR3 sequence: CASSQPWREGPRELFF. The CDR3 DNA follows: TGCGCCAGCAGCCAGCCCTGGCGGGAGGGCCCCCGGGAGCTGTTTTTT.

V usage is TRBV6-1 and J usage is TRBJ2-7; D unclear. Germline V gene sequence: CDR1 MNHNS, CDR2 SASEGT. The CDR3 totals 13 residues. V gave up 4 bases and J gave up 0 bases, with 7 bases separating them. The CDR3 DNA is TGTGCCAGCAGTGTACAATACTCCTACGAGCAGTACTTC. This sequence encodes CASSVQYSYEQYF.

This clone occurred once. The chain employs TRBV9 and TRBJ2-1; TRBD2 aligns across 8 bases. V lost 0 bases to trimming and J lost 6 bases; unmatched junction nucleotides: 11. Germline V lookup: CDR1 SGDLS, CDR2 YYNGEE. The CDR3 spans 17 residues. The CDR3 region has the DNA TGTGCCAGCAGCGTAGGCGGCGGAGCGGGAGTATCCAATGAGCAGTTCTTC. It is translated as CASSVGGGAGVSNEQFF.

The rearrangement joins TRBV5-1 to TRBJ1-6, with 10 bases matching TRBD1. Germline loops: CDR1 SGHRS, CDR2 YFSETQ. Unmatched junction bases numbered 2, after V lost 4 bases and J lost 16 bases. The CDR3 extends over 11 amino acids. In DNA, the CDR3 is TGCGCCAGCAGCCCGGGACAGGGGCTCCACTTT. Encoded protein: CASSPGQGLHF.

The chain recombines TRBV29-1 with TRBJ2-5; 7 bases are shared with TRBD1. The germline CDR1 and CDR2 sequences are SQVTM and ANQGSEA. The trim removed 7 bases at V and 5 bases at J, leaving 10 bases unmatched. The CDR3 is 13 residues long. CDR3 protein: CSASTGLGETQYF. The CDR3 coding sequence is TGCAGCGCATCGACAGGGCTCGGGGAGACCCAGTACTTC.

The chain is built from TRBV7-2 and TRBJ2-7; the match to TRBD1 covers 7 bases. Germline trimming cut 5 bases from V and 5 bases from J; bases unmatched to any gene: 6. Germline CDR1 reads SGHTA; CDR2 reads FQGNSA. This CDR3 has 13 amino acids. CDR3 loop: CASSVRQGHEQYF. DNA of the CDR3: TGTGCCAGCAGCGTCAGACAGGGTCACGAGCAGTACTTC.

J is TRBJ2-1 and V is TRBV10-1, with 9 bases lining up with TRBD1. With V trimmed by 2 bases and J by 5 bases, 7 bases remained unmatched. The CDR3 contains 16 residues. From germline, CDR1 is WNHNN and CDR2 SYGVQD (reference sequence). The CDR3 sequence: CASSETGGRTDNEQFF. Written as DNA, the CDR3 is TGCGCCAGCAGTGAGACAGGGGGCAGAACGGACAATGAGCAGTTCTTC.

This sequence joins TRBV12-2 and TRBJ2-1; TRBD1 was called by the table and not checked on the DNA. TRBV12-2 is tagged as a pseudogene. The CDR3 runs 18 residues. The chain's CDR3 is CASRLAGALCLWGNEQFF. CDR3 bases: TGTGCAAGTCGCTTAGCGGGGGCGTTGTGTCTTTGGGGGAATGAGCAGTTCTTC.

The chain recombines TRBV14 with TRBJ1-1, with unresolved D. CDR3 length: 16 amino acids. Trimming left V 2 bases short and J 1 base short, with 14 bases between. Germline assignment: CDR1 SGHDN and CDR2 FVKESK. CDR3 sequence: CASSQSLAGWNTEAFF. The CDR3 nucleotides are TGTGCCAGCAGCCAATCCCTGGCGGGGTGGAACACTGAAGCTTTCTTT.

The V gene is TRBV5-1, the J gene TRBJ2-1, with a possible D match to TRBD2 (5 bases). CDR3 length equals 14 residues. Germline CDR1 is SGHRS and CDR2 is YFSETQ. V lost 0 bases to trimming and J lost 9 bases, with 13 bases between them. The CDR3: CASSLDLRRGEQFF. CDR3 nucleotide sequence: TGCGCCAGCAGCTTGGACCTACGCCGGGGTGAGCAGTTCTTC.

This chain joins TRBV19 and TRBJ1-4; 8 bases are a match to TRBD1. V lost 5 bases to trimming and J lost 5 bases; unmatched junction nucleotides: 1. Germline assignment: CDR1 LNHDA and CDR2 SQIVND (reference sequence). The CDR3 sequence is 13 residues long. CDR3 bases: TGTGCCAGTAGTCGGACAGGGAATGAAAAACTGTTTTTT. As protein: CASSRTGNEKLFF.

This clone was detected only once. CDR3 in DNA: TGCAGCGTTGCAGGGCAGGGTAGTCAGCCCCAGCATTTT. Residues: CSVAGQGSQPQHF. This chain links TRBV29-1 with TRBJ1-5, with a tentative D call TRBD1 (5 bases). The ends were cut back, 4 bases at V and 6 bases at J, with 13 bases in the middle. CDR1 and CDR2 (germline): SQVTM, ANQGSEA. The CDR3 totals 13 residues. The full variable domain, rest sourced from reference TRBV29-1 and TRBJ1-5, is SAVISQKPSRDICQRGTSLTIQCQVDSQVTMMFWYRQQPGQSLTLIATANQGSEATYESGFVIDKFPISRPNLTFSTLTVSNMSPEDSSIYLCSVAGQGSQPQHFGDGTRLSIL.

V usage is TRBV6-5 and J usage is TRBJ1-1, with a possible D match to TRBD1 (5 bases). V was cut by 4 bases and J by 0 bases, with 9 bases left in between. The germline V gene has CDR1 MNHEY and CDR2 SVGAGI. This CDR3 is 14 amino acids long. The CDR3 reads CASSLGAMNTEAFF. Written as DNA, the CDR3 is TGTGCCAGCAGTTTAGGGGCGATGAACACTGAAGCTTTCTTT.